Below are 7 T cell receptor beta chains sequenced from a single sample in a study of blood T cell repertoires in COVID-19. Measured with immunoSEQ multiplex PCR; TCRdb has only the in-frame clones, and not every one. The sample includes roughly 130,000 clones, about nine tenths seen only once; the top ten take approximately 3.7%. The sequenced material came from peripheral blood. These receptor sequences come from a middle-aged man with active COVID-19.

This CDR3 is CASSLDLRAYEQYV. The CDR3 DNA reads TGTGCCAGCAGCTTAGATCTGAGAGCCTACGAGCAGTACGTC. The chain is built from TRBV11-2 and TRBJ2-7, with D unresolved. The CDR3 extends over 14 amino acids. Germline V gene data show CDR1 as SGHAT and CDR2 as FQNNGV. V lost 0 bases to trimming and J lost 2 bases, with 8 bases between them.

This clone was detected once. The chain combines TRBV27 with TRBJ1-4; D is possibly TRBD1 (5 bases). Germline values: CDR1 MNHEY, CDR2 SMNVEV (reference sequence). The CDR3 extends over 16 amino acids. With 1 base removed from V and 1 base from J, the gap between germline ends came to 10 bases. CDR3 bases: TGTGCCAGCAGTTTATTTTCGGGGGGAACTAATGAAAAACTGTTTTTT. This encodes CASSLFSGGTNEKLFF.

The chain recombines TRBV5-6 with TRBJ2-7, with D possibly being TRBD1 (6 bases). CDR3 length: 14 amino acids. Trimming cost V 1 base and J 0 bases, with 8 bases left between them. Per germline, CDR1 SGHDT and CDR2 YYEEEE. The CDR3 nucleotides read TGTGCCAGCAGCTTGAGGACAGTCTCCTACGAGCAGTACTTC. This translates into CASSLRTVSYEQYF.

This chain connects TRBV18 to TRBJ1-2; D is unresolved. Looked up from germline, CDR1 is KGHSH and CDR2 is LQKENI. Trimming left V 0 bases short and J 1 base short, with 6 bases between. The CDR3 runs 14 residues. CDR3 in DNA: TGTGCCAGCTCACCACCGGCCAGTAACTATGGCTACACCTTC. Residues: CASSPPASNYGYTF.

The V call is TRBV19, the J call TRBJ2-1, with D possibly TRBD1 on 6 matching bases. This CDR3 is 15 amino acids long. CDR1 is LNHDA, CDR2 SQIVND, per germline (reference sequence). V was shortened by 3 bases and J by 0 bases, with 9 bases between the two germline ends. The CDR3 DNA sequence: TGTGCCAGTAGTATTGGCAGGGGCTCCTACAATGAGCAGTTCTTC. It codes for CASSIGRGSYNEQFF.

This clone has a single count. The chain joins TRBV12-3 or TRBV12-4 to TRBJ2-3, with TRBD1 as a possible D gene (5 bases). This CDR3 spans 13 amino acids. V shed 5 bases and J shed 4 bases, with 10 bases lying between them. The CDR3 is CASSQGRADTQYF. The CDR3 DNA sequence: TGTGCCAGCAGTCAGGGAAGAGCAGATACGCAGTATTTT.

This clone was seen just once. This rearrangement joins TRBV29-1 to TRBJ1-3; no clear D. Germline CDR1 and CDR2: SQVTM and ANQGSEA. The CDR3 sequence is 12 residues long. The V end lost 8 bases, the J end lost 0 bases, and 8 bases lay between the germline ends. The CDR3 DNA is TGCAGCACTCTGAACTCTGGAAACACCATATATTTT. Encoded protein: CSTLNSGNTIYF. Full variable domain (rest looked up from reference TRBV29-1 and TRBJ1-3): SAVISQKPSRDICQRGTSLTIQCQVDSQVTMMFWYRQQPGQSLTLIATANQGSEATYESGFVIDKFPISRPNLTFSTLTVSNMSPEDSSIYLCSTLNSGNTIYFGEGSWLTVV.